This TCR beta chain appears in the sequencing data of a study of blood T cells in healthy people across ages. The CDR3 sequence is 14 residues long. V lost 2 bases, J lost 0 bases, and 7 bases lay in between. Germline V CDR1 and CDR2: MGHDK, SYGVNS. This clonotype appeared many times. The second PCR ran about 6 to 11 cycles with a sample-barcoded 5' primer and J-beta primers. One entry per CDR3 protein, called by TCRdb with MiXCR from the 5' RACE reads. The data show about 1 million distinct CDR3 sequences, more than 35% seen once. The J gene is TRBJ2-5, the V gene TRBV25-1; no definite D call. The clonotype comes from a woman aged 55-69 years in good health. Sample: blood. In nucleotides, the CDR3 is TGTGCCAGCAGTGAAGTAAAACACCAAGAGACCCAGTACTTC. Its protein is CASSEVKHQETQYF.